Following are 4 T cell receptor beta chains from one sample sequenced in a study of tumor-infiltrating lymphocytes in oesophageal squamous cell carcinoma. TCRdb reanalysed the PCR reads using MiXCR and keeps one entry per CDR3 protein. The sample consists of 15,000 to 17,000 distinct CDR3 sequences, roughly 50% of them appearing once. Material for sequencing was esophageal tumor tissue. The receptors shown here come from a female donor with esophageal squamous cell carcinoma.

This chain links TRBV7-4 with TRBJ1-2, with TRBD1 as a possible D gene (6 bases). Germline CDR1 is SGHVT and CDR2 is SQSDAQ. This CDR3 comprises 14 residues. Trimming removed 1 base from V and 7 bases from J, with 13 bases in between. The CDR3 reads CASSLDTGIGGYTF. The CDR3 nucleotides read TGTGCCAGCAGCTTAGACACAGGGATTGGTGGCTACACCTTC.

CDR3 residues: CASSKTSAQYF. The CDR3 DNA is TGTGCCAGCAGTAAGACTAGTGCGCAGTATTTT. J is TRBJ2-5 and V is TRBV28; perhaps TRBD2 as D (6 bases). Matching the DNA end better, TRBJ2-3 makes the J call doubtful. Germline CDR1 is MDHEN and CDR2 is SYDVKM. The CDR3 is 11 amino acids.

This clonotype came up many times. The gene calls are TRBV5-1 and TRBJ1-4, with D possibly being TRBD1 (5 bases). This CDR3 has 15 amino acids. Germline V gene lookup returns CDR1 SGHRS and CDR2 YFSETQ. V lost 2 bases, J lost 2 bases, and 10 bases lay in between. The CDR3 is CASSFSGPTNEKLFF. CDR3 nucleotide sequence: TGCGCCAGCAGCTTTTCGGGACCCACTAATGAAAAACTGTTTTTT. The full variable domain, rest sourced from reference TRBV5-1 and TRBJ1-4, is KAGVTQTPRYLIKTRGQQVTLSCSPISGHRSVSWYQQTPGQGLQFLFEYFSETQRNKGNFPGRFSGRQFSNSRSEMNVSTLELGDSALYLCASSFSGPTNEKLFFGSGTQLSVL.

In regard to this clonotype: The limits of the CDR3 on the DNA are not certain, so only TCRdb's listed CDR3 is given. The V call is TRBV7-6, the J call TRBJ1-5. The CDR3 extends over 23 residues, inclusive of both ends. The V gene's germline CDR1 is SGHVS and CDR2 FNYEAQ. CDR3 in amino acids: CASSTTVGGSIQYFGPGRQPQHF.